The TCR beta chain under discussion was sequenced for a study of spatial heterogeneity in lung cancer. Time point here: sample taken at primary tumor resection. Material for sequencing was whole RNA from tumor, nontumor lung or frozen PBMC, left unsorted. All TCR cDNA molecules were individually tagged with a unique molecular identifier. MiXCR was run by TCRdb on the 5' RACE reads, yielding one entry per CDR3 protein. The sample has 89,000 or so distinct CDR3 sequences; 15% to 20% are singletons. The CDR3 sequence is 14 residues long. The germline V gene encodes CDR1 SGHTA and CDR2 FQGNSA. Trimming left V 4 bases short and J 7 bases short, with 14 bases between.

The sequencing used PBMCs, collected at surgery. The chain employs TRBV7-2 and TRBJ2-1, with D maybe TRBD1 (6 bases). The origin of this receptor is a male donor with early-stage non-small cell lung cancer. The CDR3 sequence: CASSSFFRGNEQFF. The CDR3 coding sequence is TGTGCCAGCAGCTCATTCTTCAGGGGAAATGAGCAGTTCTTC.